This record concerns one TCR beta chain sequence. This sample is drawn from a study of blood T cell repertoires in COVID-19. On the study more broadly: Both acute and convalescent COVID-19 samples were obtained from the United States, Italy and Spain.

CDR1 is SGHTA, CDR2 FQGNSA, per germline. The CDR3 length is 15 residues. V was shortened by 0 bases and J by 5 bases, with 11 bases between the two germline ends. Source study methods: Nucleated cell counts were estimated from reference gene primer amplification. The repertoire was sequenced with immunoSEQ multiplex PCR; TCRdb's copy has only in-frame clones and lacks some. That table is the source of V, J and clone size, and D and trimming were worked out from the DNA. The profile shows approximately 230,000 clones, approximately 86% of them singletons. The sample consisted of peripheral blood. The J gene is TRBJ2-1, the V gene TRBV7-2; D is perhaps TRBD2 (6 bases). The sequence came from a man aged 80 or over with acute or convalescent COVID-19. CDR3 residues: CASSLASGNNNEQFF. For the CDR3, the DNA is TGTGCCAGCAGCTTAGCTAGCGGAAATAACAATGAGCAGTTCTTC.